Sequencing of this TCR beta chain was carried out in a study of blood T cell repertoires in COVID-19. Study context: COVID-19 samples from acute and convalescent phases originated in the United States, Italy and Spain.

V was pared by 1 base and J by 5 bases, with 5 bases of the junction left unmatched. The CDR3 totals 15 residues. The V gene's germline CDR1 is SGHTA and CDR2 FQGTGA. Original data processing: It was from reference gene primer amplification that nucleated cell counts were estimated. TCRdb keeps only in-frame clones here, not all; method: immunoSEQ multiplex PCR. V and J calls and clone size are as listed in that table; D and trimming were resolved from the DNA. The profile covers some 70,000 clones, with less than 75% appearing a single time and approximately 20% taken by the ten largest. The TCR was taken from a man aged 55 to 69 with acute or convalescent COVID-19. The chain employs TRBV7-3 and TRBJ1-1; TRBD1 agrees at 9 bases. The sequencing input was peripheral blood. The CDR3 spells CASSLIRTGVTEAFF. CDR3 sequence (DNA): TGTGCCAGCAGCTTAATTCGGACAGGGGTTACTGAAGCTTTCTTT.